The 13 T cell receptor beta chains presented below share a single source sample, sequenced in a study of blood T cell repertoires in COVID-19. The protocol was immunoSEQ multiplex PCR, while the TCRdb copy is restricted to in-frame clones and leaves out a portion. Of about 100,000 clones listed, 70% to 90% were seen once; the top ten hold around 6%. The source material was peripheral blood. These receptor sequences come from a woman in her fifties or sixties with acute or convalescent COVID-19.

This chain uses TRBV4-1 with TRBJ2-7; D is ambiguous. V was shortened by 1 base and J by 7 bases, with 14 bases between the two germline ends. The germline V gene has CDR1 MGHRA and CDR2 YSYEKL. The CDR3 has 14 amino acids. The CDR3 DNA sequence: TGCGCCAGCAGCCAAGGCCCCCTCGCGTTTGAGCAGTACTTC. Its translation is CASSQGPLAFEQYF.

The V call is TRBV2, the J call TRBJ2-1; 8 positions agree with TRBD2. Trimming cost V 3 bases and J 9 bases; bases outside gene matches: 10. In germline, CDR1 is SNHLY, CDR2 FYNNEI. The CDR3 covers 15 residues. The CDR3 loop is CASSESGGRTAEQFF. CDR3 nucleotide sequence: TGTGCCAGCAGTGAGTCTGGCGGGAGGACGGCTGAGCAGTTCTTC.

V and J are TRBV6-4 and TRBJ1-1; no definite D call. The germline V and J ends were trimmed by 4 bases and 1 base, with 7 bases remaining between them. This CDR3 contains 13 residues. Germline CDR1 MRHNA, CDR2 SNTAGT. CDR3 DNA sequence: TGTGCCAGCAGTGCCAACAGGAACACTGAAGCTTTCTTT. It translates to CASSANRNTEAFF.

The CDR3 loop reads CASSQVTLTDVYNEQFF. CDR3 sequence (DNA): TGCGCCAGCAGCCAAGTAACCCTAACAGATGTATACAATGAGCAGTTCTTC. The chain combines TRBV4-1 with TRBJ2-1, with D unresolved. This CDR3 spans 17 amino acids. Trimming removed 1 base from V and 4 bases from J, with 17 bases in between. Per the germline V gene, CDR1 is MGHRA and CDR2 is YSYEKL.

The rearrangement joins TRBV14 to TRBJ2-5; D not resolved. V was clipped by 0 bases and J by 2 bases, with 10 bases between them. The CDR3 contains 15 residues. Germline V gene lookup returns CDR1 SGHDN and CDR2 FVKESK. The chain's CDR3 is CASSQDVSFQETQYF. Here the CDR3 DNA reads TGTGCCAGCAGCCAAGATGTATCTTTTCAAGAGACCCAGTACTTC. Full variable domain (remainder filled in from reference TRBV14 and TRBJ2-5): EAGVTQFPSHSVIEKGQTVTLRCDPISGHDNLYWYRRVMGKEIKFLLHFVKESKQDESGMPNNRFLAERTGGTYSTLKVQPAELEDSGVYFCASSQDVSFQETQYFGPGTRLLVL.

This clone was detected only once. This chain joins TRBV5-8 and TRBJ1-4; TRBD1 might be the D (6 bases). The germline gives CDR1 SGHTS, CDR2 YDEGEE. This CDR3 has 16 residues. V was trimmed by 4 bases and J by 4 bases, leaving 17 bases between them. CDR3 residues: CASSPGQHPDNEKLFF. As DNA, the CDR3 is TGTGCCAGCAGCCCCGGACAGCACCCGGATAATGAAAAACTGTTTTTT. The whole variable domain, remainder taken from reference TRBV5-8 and TRBJ1-4, is EAGVTQSPTHLIKTRGQQATLRCSPISGHTSVYWYQQALGLGLQFLLWYDEGEERNRGNFPPRFSGRQFPNYSSELNVNALELEDSALYLCASSPGQHPDNEKLFFGSGTQLSVL.

This sequence joins TRBV19 and TRBJ2-1; 9 nucleotides agree with TRBD2. V trimming: 6 bases; J trimming: 9 bases; junction bases outside the gene matches: 15. The CDR3 totals 16 residues. Germline CDR1 and CDR2: LNHDA and SQIVND (reference sequence). The DNA of the CDR3 is TGTGCCAGTAGATCCTTGGGACTAGCAAAACCGTCTGAGCAGTTCTTC. As protein: CASRSLGLAKPSEQFF.

The V gene is TRBV6-4, the J gene TRBJ1-4; D gene ambiguous. The length of the CDR3 is 17 residues. Germline CDR1 MRHNA, CDR2 SNTAGT. The V and J ends lost 3 bases and 4 bases respectively, with 18 bases between them. The CDR3 DNA reads as TGTGCCAGCAGTGATCTGGCCCCTTCCCGACTTAATGAAAAACTGTTTTTT. Translation gives CASSDLAPSRLNEKLFF.

The J gene is TRBJ2-1, the V gene TRBV5-1, with 8 nucleotides matching TRBD2. Germline lookup yields CDR1 SGHRS and CDR2 YFSETQ. The length of the CDR3 is 18 residues. V lost 0 bases, J lost 8 bases, and 16 bases stayed unmatched. CDR3 sequence: CASSLARGASGSPYEQFF. CDR3 nucleotides: TGCGCCAGCAGCTTGGCCCGAGGGGCCAGCGGGAGCCCGTATGAGCAGTTCTTC.

The chain couples TRBV7-6 to TRBJ2-2; a weak D match, TRBD2 (5 bases). Trimming left V 1 base short and J 7 bases short, with 7 bases between. Looked up from germline, CDR1 is SGHVS and CDR2 is FNYEAQ. CDR3 length equals 13 residues. This CDR3 is CASSLERGGELFF. The CDR3 region has the DNA TGTGCCAGCAGCTTAGAACGGGGCGGGGAGCTGTTTTTT.

The chain recombines TRBV5-6 with TRBJ2-2; unclear D gene. V dropped 6 bases and J dropped 5 bases, with 14 bases sitting between them. Germline V gene data show CDR1 as SGHDT and CDR2 as YYEEEE. The CDR3 consists of 14 residues. Here the CDR3 reads CASNPLGGTGELFF. The CDR3 DNA reads as TGTGCCAGCAACCCCCTTGGCGGAACCGGGGAGCTGTTTTTT.

The V and J genes are TRBV9 and TRBJ2-3; the match to TRBD2 covers 7 bases. This CDR3 region has 15 residues. Unmatched junction bases numbered 9, after V lost 3 bases and J lost 5 bases. CDR1 and CDR2 (germline): SGDLS, YYNGEE. The CDR3 DNA reads TGTGCCAGCAGCGGAAGCGGGGCCAGGTTAGATACGCAGTATTTT. Its protein is CASSGSGARLDTQYF.

The CDR3 DNA sequence: TGTGCCAGCAGCCCCAGTGGCGGGATAAATGAGCAGTTCTTC. Amino acid sequence: CASSPSGGINEQFF. The chain joins TRBV7-6 to TRBJ2-1; TRBD2 is a possible D gene (6 bases). The CDR3 runs 14 residues. The V and J ends lost 5 bases and 7 bases respectively, with 15 bases between them. Germline V gene sequence: CDR1 SGHVS, CDR2 FNYEAQ.